This T cell receptor beta chain was recorded in a study of T cell changes during pregnancy in multiple sclerosis. Some clones are missing from TCRdb's copy, which holds only in-frame ones; the method was immunoSEQ multiplex PCR. The table shows more than 80,000 clones, with approximately 90% occurring only once. The V end was cut by 4 bases, the J end by 10 bases, with 26 bases between. In germline, CDR1 is SGHRS, CDR2 YFSETQ. This CDR3 spans 16 amino acids. This clone showed up just a few times. The chain links TRBV5-1 to TRBJ1-1; possible D gene TRBD1, 5 bases. The sequenced sample was peripheral blood, obtained after pregnancy. The TCR sequence derives from a female donor with multiple sclerosis, enrolled in a pregnancy study. The CDR3 spells CASSLLPVGPVAAAFF. As DNA, the CDR3 is TGCGCCAGCAGCCTCCTGCCAGTGGGGCCCGTGGCGGCAGCTTTCTTT.